A selection of T cell receptor beta chains follows, all from one sample in a study of blood T cell repertoires in COVID-19. The data were produced by immunoSEQ multiplex PCR, yet TCRdb's version contains in-frame clones alone and is incomplete. The data show about 220,000 clones, 65% to 85% seen once. The sample consisted of PBMCs or T cells enriched from blood (not recorded which). The origin of the receptors is a woman aged 40 to 50 who had recovered from COVID-19. Each CDR3 is given with its conserved first and last residue. The D gene is left open where the match is weak. Some rows have no size entry. The others give once, few or many, or a class for an expanded clone.

j_call clone_size v_call d_call cdr3_aa cdr3_nt
TRBJ1-2 . TRBV30 TRBD1 CAWRTGYGYTF TGTGCCTGGAGGACAGGGTATGGCTACACCTTC
TRBJ1-1 . TRBV9 . CASSALTGNTEAFF TGTGCCAGCAGCGCATTGACAGGGAACACTGAAGCTTTCTTT
TRBJ1-4 . TRBV29-1 . CSAGGPTNEKLFF TGCAGCGCGGGGGGGCCAACTAATGAAAAACTGTTTTTT
TRBJ1-5 few TRBV27 . CASSPLAQSNQPQHF TGTGCCAGCAGCCCCCTGGCACAGAGCAATCAGCCCCAGCATTTT
TRBJ2-4 . TRBV6-1 . CASSEATVNIQYF TGTGCCAGCAGTGAAGCGACAGTAAACATTCAGTACTTC
TRBJ2-1 . TRBV11-2 TRBD2 CASRSWGLATWNEQFF TGTGCCAGCCGTTCGTGGGGACTAGCGACTTGGAATGAGCAGTTCTTC
TRBJ2-1 . TRBV2 . CASSEIRSYNEQFF TGTGCCAGCAGTGAAATCCGCTCCTACAATGAGCAGTTCTTC
TRBJ1-2 few TRBV5-5 . CASTLDSFYGYTF TGTGCCAGCACTTTAGACAGTTTTTATGGCTACACCTTC
TRBJ2-3 . TRBV11-2 . CASSLDMTDWQITDTQYF TGTGCCAGCAGCTTAGATATGACAGACTGGCAAATCACAGATACGCAGTATTTT
TRBJ2-7 . TRBV7-9 TRBD2 CASRPGLAPISYEQYF TGTGCCAGCAGGCCGGGACTAGCGCCGATCTCCTACGAGCAGTACTTC
TRBJ2-3 . TRBV29-1 . CSVEDQGSGDTQYF TGCAGCGTTGAAGATCAAGGTAGCGGAGATACGCAGTATTTT
TRBJ2-7 few TRBV13 . CASLRRGGLVGQYF TGTGCCAGCCTGCGGAGGGGCGGACTTGTCGGGCAGTACTTC
TRBJ2-1 . TRBV5-5 TRBD2 CASRLGLAGAQSSYNEQFF TGTGCCAGCAGGTTGGGACTAGCGGGAGCCCAGAGCTCCTACAATGAGCAGTTCTTC
TRBJ2-5 . TRBV10-2 . CASSETDQETQYF TGCGCCAGCAGTGAGACGGACCAAGAGACCCAGTACTTC
TRBJ2-2 . TRBV5-1 TRBD2 CASSLIAGGTGELFF TGCGCCAGCAGCTTGATAGCGGGAGGAACCGGGGAGCTGTTTTTT
TRBJ2-1 . TRBV18 TRBD1 CASSRGQGVHNEQFF TGTGCCAGCTCGCGTGGACAGGGTGTCCACAATGAGCAGTTCTTC
TRBJ2-5 . TRBV5-1 TRBD2 CASSGASGYQETQYF TGCGCCAGCAGCGGCGCTAGCGGATACCAAGAGACCCAGTACTTC
TRBJ2-5 . TRBV10-1 TRBD1 CASSESGDRKTQYF TGCGCCAGCAGTGAGTCGGGGGACAGAAAGACCCAGTACTTC
TRBJ2-2 . TRBV7-6 TRBD2 CASSLRPSGTMIPGELFF TGTGCCAGCAGCCTTCGTCCATCCGGGACTATGATCCCCGGGGAGCTGTTTTTT
TRBJ2-1 . TRBV7-2 . CASRRGLNTNEQFF TGTGCCAGCAGGCGAGGACTAAATACAAATGAGCAGTTCTTC
TRBJ2-2 . TRBV4-3 . CASSQGRDIGELFF TGCGCCAGCAGCCAAGGAAGGGACATCGGGGAGCTGTTTTTT
TRBJ2-3 . TRBV24-1 TRBD2 CATSDGTSSLTDTQYF TGTGCCACCAGTGATGGGACTAGCAGTCTAACAGATACGCAGTATTTT
TRBJ2-6 . TRBV29-1 TRBD1 CSAGGSGANVLTF TGCAGCGCAGGGGGATCTGGGGCCAACGTCCTGACTTTC
TRBJ1-4 . TRBV30 . CAWGDLGEKLFF TGTGCCTGGGGGGACTTGGGGGAAAAACTGTTTTTT
TRBJ2-7 few TRBV28 . CASAFPQAYEQYF TGTGCCAGCGCGTTCCCTCAGGCCTACGAGCAGTACTTC
TRBJ2-1 . TRBV5-6 . CASSLAPDNEQFF TGTGCCAGCAGCTTGGCCCCGGACAATGAGCAGTTCTTC
TRBJ1-2 once TRBV3-1/TRBV3-2 . CASSQAQDYGYTF TGTGCCAGCAGCCAAGCACAGGACTATGGCTACACCTTC
TRBJ2-7 . TRBV18 . CASSPKMSPTYEQYF TGTGCCAGCTCACCAAAAATGTCCCCTACCTACGAGCAGTACTTC
TRBJ1-2 . TRBV6-4 TRBD1 CASSGGTGNYGYTF TGTGCCAGCAGCGGCGGGACAGGGAACTATGGCTACACCTTC
TRBJ2-3 . TRBV10-3 . CAISGLGEAPDTQYF TGTGCCATCAGTGGTTTGGGGGAGGCCCCAGATACGCAGTATTTT
TRBJ1-3 . TRBV28 TRBD1 CASSSLPGTGVVELFSGNTIYF TGTGCCAGCAGTTCTCTCCCCGGGACAGGGGTGGTGGAGTTGTTCTCTGGAAACACCATATATTTT
TRBJ2-1 . TRBV6-2/TRBV6-3 . CASSYSISLGGDYNEQFF TGTGCCAGCAGTTACTCGATATCTCTGGGAGGCGACTACAATGAGCAGTTCTTC
TRBJ1-1 . TRBV5-1 TRBD1 CASSLAGQVHTEAFF TGCGCCAGCAGCTTGGCCGGACAGGTCCACACTGAAGCTTTCTTT
TRBJ1-2 . TRBV7-2 . CASSLVASTGRGYTF TGTGCCAGCAGCTTAGTCGCATCGACAGGACGAGGCTACACCTTC
TRBJ1-2 . TRBV24-1 TRBD1 CATRQGSSYGYTF TGTGCCACCCGACAGGGGTCTAGCTATGGCTACACCTTC
TRBJ1-2 . TRBV7-2 . CASSLDPQGGGYTF TGTGCCAGCAGCTTAGATCCACAGGGTGGCGGCTACACCTTC
TRBJ2-2 . TRBV10-1 TRBD2 CASSPSGRDTGELFF TGCGCCAGCAGCCCCAGCGGGAGGGACACCGGGGAGCTGTTTTTT
TRBJ1-1 . TRBV5-1 . CASSLGSRTNTEAFF TGCGCCAGCAGCTTGGGATCTAGAACGAACACTGAAGCTTTCTTT
TRBJ2-2 . TRBV29-1 TRBD1 CSAPSGTGNTGELFF TGCAGCGCTCCTTCTGGGACAGGGAACACCGGGGAGCTGTTTTTT
TRBJ2-1 . TRBV19 TRBD2 CASSTRTSGRLHEQFF TGTGCCAGTAGTACCAGGACTAGCGGGAGATTGCATGAGCAGTTCTTC